This TCR beta chain is from a study of CD8 T cells in ankylosing spondylitis. Germline CDR1 and CDR2: SGHAT and FQDESV (reference sequence). The CDR3 is made up of 13 amino acids. V lost 6 bases, J lost 6 bases, and 13 bases lay in between. Using its own MiXCR run on the 5' RACE reads, TCRdb lists one record per CDR3 protein. The sample yields a few hundred thousand distinct CDR3 sequences, about 20% seen once. The clonotype comes from a female donor with ankylosing spondylitis or in good health (not recorded which). The rearrangement joins TRBV11-1 to TRBJ2-3; TRBD2 is a possible D gene (6 bases). The sample was blood, either unsorted or a sorted T cell fraction (not recorded which). CDR3 protein: CASRPEGPDTQYF. In nucleotides, the CDR3 is TGTGCCAGCAGACCGGAGGGCCCGGATACGCAGTATTTT.